The clone carrying this T cell receptor (beta chain) was observed once. This record comes from a study of shared clonotypes between healthy human individuals. V lost 5 bases, J lost 3 bases, and 10 bases lay in between. Germline values: CDR1 MRHNA, CDR2 SNTAGT. The CDR3 contains 13 residues. Assay: immunoSEQ multiplex PCR; the TCRdb copy retains only in-frame clones and omits some. The repertoire holds some 200,000 clones, with 60% to 80% as singletons. This chain links TRBV6-4 with TRBJ1-1; D remains ambiguous. The sample taken for sequencing was memory CD4+ T cells sorted from blood. Indicated subset: CD45RA-negative fraction. The receptor's source is a man aged 25 to 40 in good health. DNA for the CDR3: TGTGCCAGCAGTTTTGACTGGGACACTGAAGCTTTCTTT. This encodes CASSFDWDTEAFF.